Below are 3 T cell receptor beta chains sequenced from a single sample in a study of blood T cell repertoires in COVID-19. The protocol was immunoSEQ multiplex PCR, while the TCRdb copy is restricted to in-frame clones and leaves out a portion. This table holds some 48,000 clones, roughly 80% found once. Sequencing was carried out using peripheral blood. The receptor set was obtained from a human donor in a cohort sampled during active COVID-19.

The chain links TRBV6-2 or TRBV6-3 to TRBJ1-1, with D perhaps TRBD1 (5 bases). V lost 2 bases and J lost 1, with 17 bases in between. Germline V gene lookup returns CDR1 MNHEY and CDR2 SVGEGT. The CDR3 spans 17 residues. In nucleotides, the CDR3 is TGTGCCAGCAGTTACGGACGTGGCCTTAGGGGGAACACTGAAGCTTTCTTT. This encodes CASSYGRGLRGNTEAFF.

V is TRBV28 and J is TRBJ1-5; D is perhaps TRBD1 (6 bases). The germline gives CDR1 MDHEN, CDR2 SYDVKM. The CDR3 spans 16 residues. V lost 6 bases to trimming and J lost 0 bases, with 15 bases between them. DNA of the CDR3: TGTGCCAGCAGCACCGGGACATTCCTTAGCAATCAGCCCCAGCATTTT. Translating gives CASSTGTFLSNQPQHF.

The rearrangement links TRBV18 to TRBJ1-1, with D tentatively TRBD1 (5 bases). CDR1 KGHSH and CDR2 LQKENI come from the germline V gene. The CDR3 contains 14 residues. Trimming removed 3 bases at V and 0 bases at J, with 8 bases between. CDR3 amino acids: CASSPGLMNTEAFF. DNA for the CDR3: TGTGCCAGCTCACCGGGACTTATGAACACTGAAGCTTTCTTT.